A selection of T cell receptor beta chains follows, all from one sample in a study of T cells in Graves' hyperthyroidism and ophthalmopathy. TCRdb re-derived calls from the multiplex PCR reads in MiXCR, one entry per CDR3 protein. The sample holds 250,000 to 350,000 distinct CDR3 sequences, around 17% seen once. The sequencing sample was made of blood. Receptors were obtained from a man aged 25-45 years with Graves' hyperthyroidism. CDR3s leave out the opening cysteine and the closing phenylalanine or tryptophan.

j_gene: TRBJ2-5; v_gene: TRBV7-6; len: 15; CDR3aa: ASSSHNGQGVSETQY
j_gene: TRBJ2-1; v_gene: TRBV11-2; len: 13; CDR3aa: ASSLVAFGGNEQF
j_gene: TRBJ2-1; v_gene: TRBV6-2/TRBV6-3; len: 11; CDR3aa: ASSYGLVSEQF
j_gene: TRBJ2-1; v_gene: TRBV2; len: 14; CDR3aa: ASSSGGLAAYNEQF
j_gene: TRBJ2-5; v_gene: TRBV7-3; len: 11; CDR3aa: ASSPGRAETQY
j_gene: TRBJ1-5; v_gene: TRBV30; len: 11; CDR3aa: AWSGTEYQPQH
j_gene: TRBJ1-4; v_gene: TRBV5-1; len: 11; CDR3aa: ASSLGGPEKLF
j_gene: TRBJ1-2; v_gene: TRBV6-1; len: 9; CDR3aa: ASREGGRYT
j_gene: TRBJ2-5; v_gene: TRBV28; len: 11; CDR3aa: ASTPTGIETQY
j_gene: TRBJ1-5; v_gene: TRBV6-2/TRBV6-3; len: 12; CDR3aa: ASSSETSYQPQH
j_gene: TRBJ2-1; v_gene: TRBV28; len: 13; CDR3aa: ASSVLAGARNEQF
j_gene: TRBJ2-2; v_gene: TRBV5-1; len: 12; CDR3aa: ASSPTANTGELF
j_gene: TRBJ1-1; v_gene: TRBV12-3/TRBV12-4; len: 15; CDR3aa: ASSLAGTGARDTEAF
j_gene: TRBJ2-1; v_gene: TRBV24-1; len: 10; CDR3aa: ATSGPYNEQF
j_gene: TRBJ2-7; v_gene: TRBV6-4; len: 13; CDR3aa: ASSVLHEGGYEQY
j_gene: TRBJ1-3; v_gene: TRBV28; len: 13; CDR3aa: ASSDLFGAGNTIY
j_gene: TRBJ1-6; v_gene: TRBV7-9; len: 12; CDR3aa: ASSLTEAYSPLH
j_gene: TRBJ1-4; v_gene: TRBV12-5; len: 14; CDR3aa: ASGSWTAATNEKLF
j_gene: TRBJ2-1; v_gene: TRBV10-2; len: 11; CDR3aa: ASIGGGRNEQF
j_gene: TRBJ1-1; v_gene: TRBV6-1; len: 11; CDR3aa: ATRTGGDTEAF
j_gene: TRBJ2-5; v_gene: TRBV20-1; len: 10; CDR3aa: SARDSQETQY
j_gene: TRBJ2-2; v_gene: TRBV6-4; len: 11; CDR3aa: ASSDKFTGELF
j_gene: TRBJ2-7; v_gene: TRBV14; len: 11; CDR3aa: ASSQGYGGEQY
j_gene: TRBJ1-2; v_gene: TRBV13; len: 10; CDR3aa: ASSPLDGRGT
j_gene: TRBJ2-7; v_gene: TRBV12-3/TRBV12-4; len: 8; CDR3aa: ASTRLGQY
j_gene: TRBJ2-1; v_gene: TRBV19; len: 9; CDR3aa: ASSTGGEQF
j_gene: TRBJ2-1; v_gene: TRBV20-1; len: 12; CDR3aa: SASVISSYNEQF
j_gene: TRBJ1-1; v_gene: TRBV5-5; len: 14; CDR3aa: ASSHRGQGRNTEAF
j_gene: TRBJ1-1; v_gene: TRBV7-8; len: 11; CDR3aa: ASSYLANTEAF
j_gene: TRBJ2-3; v_gene: TRBV9; len: 13; CDR3aa: ASSVRESHTDTQY
j_gene: TRBJ1-5; v_gene: TRBV12-3/TRBV12-4; len: 11; CDR3aa: ASSSIRDQPQH
j_gene: TRBJ1-5; v_gene: TRBV7-7; len: 14; CDR3aa: ASSPITGTVNQPQH
j_gene: TRBJ1-1; v_gene: TRBV6-1; len: 13; CDR3aa: ASGTGAQGGTEAF
j_gene: TRBJ2-5; v_gene: TRBV5-6; len: 14; CDR3aa: ASSLVGLAGAETQY
j_gene: TRBJ1-1; v_gene: TRBV12-3/TRBV12-4; len: 9; CDR3aa: ASILNTEAF
j_gene: TRBJ1-1; v_gene: TRBV7-9; len: 13; CDR3aa: ASSFPGDRGTEAF
j_gene: TRBJ2-5; v_gene: TRBV4-1; len: 13; CDR3aa: ASSPPGTAAETQY
j_gene: TRBJ2-3; v_gene: TRBV28; len: 11; CDR3aa: ASIKPGTDTQY
j_gene: TRBJ2-5; v_gene: TRBV3-1; len: 14; CDR3aa: ASRPGLAGGIETQY
j_gene: TRBJ2-7; v_gene: TRBV7-9; len: 12; CDR3aa: ASSSRDVAYEQY
j_gene: TRBJ2-2; v_gene: TRBV5-1; len: 12; CDR3aa: ASSLEGQGGELF
j_gene: TRBJ2-3; v_gene: TRBV6-5; len: 12; CDR3aa: ASSYLAAGDTQY